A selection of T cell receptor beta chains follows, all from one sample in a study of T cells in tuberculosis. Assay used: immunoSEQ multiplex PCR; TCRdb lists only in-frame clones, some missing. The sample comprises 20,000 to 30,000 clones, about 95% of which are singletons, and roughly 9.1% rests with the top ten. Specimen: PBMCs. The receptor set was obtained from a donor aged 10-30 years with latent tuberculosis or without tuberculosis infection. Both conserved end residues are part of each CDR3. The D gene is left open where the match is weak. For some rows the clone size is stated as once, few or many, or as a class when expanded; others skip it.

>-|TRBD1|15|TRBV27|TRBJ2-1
TGTGCCAGCAGTTCCATAATCGACAGGGTGGATGAGCAGTTCTTC
CASSSIIDRVDEQFF
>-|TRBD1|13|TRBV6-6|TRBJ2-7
TGTGCCAGCAGTTGGGACAGGGAAACCGAGCAGTACTTC
CASSWDRETEQYF
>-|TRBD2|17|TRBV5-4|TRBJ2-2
TGTGCCAGCAGCCCTCGAGCGGGGGGGAGGAACACCGGGGAGCTGTTTTTT
CASSPRAGGRNTGELFF
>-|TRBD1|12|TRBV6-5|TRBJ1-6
TGTGCCAGCAGCGGGGGCCGACAGGGGTTCTACTTT
CASSGGRQGFYF
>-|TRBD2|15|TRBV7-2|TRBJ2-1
TGTGCCAGCAGCCTCGCTAGCGGGTTGGTCCATGAGCAGTTCTTC
CASSLASGLVHEQFF
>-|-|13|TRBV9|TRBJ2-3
TGTGCCAGCAGCCTTGAGGGGGCAGATACGCAGTATTTT
CASSLEGADTQYF
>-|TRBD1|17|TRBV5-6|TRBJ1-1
TGTGCCAGCAGCTTGGACAGGGGGCCCGGCTTGAACACTGAAGCTTTCTTT
CASSLDRGPGLNTEAFF
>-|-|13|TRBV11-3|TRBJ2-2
TGTGCCAGCAGCCAGGCGGGCACCGGGGAGCTGTTTTTT
CASSQAGTGELFF
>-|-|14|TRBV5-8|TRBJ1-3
TGTGCCAGCAGAGACGGGGTCTCTGGAAACACCATATATTTT
CASRDGVSGNTIYF
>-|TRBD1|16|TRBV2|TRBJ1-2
TGTGCCAGCAGTCGGACAGGGGGGTCTTTATACTATGGCTACACCTTC
CASSRTGGSLYYGYTF
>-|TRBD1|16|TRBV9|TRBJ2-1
TGTGCCAGCAGCGTTAGTGGGACAGGACCACTCAATGAGCAGTTCTTC
CASSVSGTGPLNEQFF
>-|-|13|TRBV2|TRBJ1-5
TGTGCCAGCATGGGGGGGGCGGCTCAGCCCCAGCATTTT
CASMGGAAQPQHF
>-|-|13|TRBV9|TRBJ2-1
TGTGCCAGCAGCGTCTTTACCTACAATGAGCAGTTCTTC
CASSVFTYNEQFF
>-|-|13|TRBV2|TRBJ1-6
TGTGCCAGCAGTGAGCGCGCCAATTCACCCCTCCACTTT
CASSERANSPLHF
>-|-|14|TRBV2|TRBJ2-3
TGTGCCAGCAACATCGACCGAGGCCCAGATACGCAGTATTTT
CASNIDRGPDTQYF
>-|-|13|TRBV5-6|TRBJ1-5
TGTGCCAGCAGCGCAGGGAGGTATCAGCCCCAGCATTTT
CASSAGRYQPQHF
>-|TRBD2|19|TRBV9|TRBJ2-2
TGTGCCAGCAGCGTCCGACTAGCGGGGCTCCACACGGGGACCGGGGAGCTGTTTTTT
CASSVRLAGLHTGTGELFF
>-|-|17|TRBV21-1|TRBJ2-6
TGTGCCAGCAGATGTCAGGGCCAACAAAGTCGGGCCAACGTCCTGACTTTC
CASRCQGQQSRANVLTF
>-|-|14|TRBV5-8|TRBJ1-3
TGTGCCAGCAGCTTCAGGGTGCCTGGAAACACCATATATTTT
CASSFRVPGNTIYF
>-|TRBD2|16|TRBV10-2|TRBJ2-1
TGCGCCAGCACCCGCCGACTAGCGGGGCTTTACAATGAGCAGTTCTTC
CASTRRLAGLYNEQFF
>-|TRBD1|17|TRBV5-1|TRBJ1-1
TGCGCCAGCAGCCCTCAACCCGGGACAGGTTTGAACACTGAAGCTTTCTTT
CASSPQPGTGLNTEAFF
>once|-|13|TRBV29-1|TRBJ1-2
TGCAGCGTTGAAATGAACAGGGCGGGCGGCTACACCTTC
CSVEMNRAGGYTF
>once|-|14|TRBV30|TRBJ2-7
TGTGCCTGGAGTGTCGGGGTAAGAGGCTACGAGCAGTACTTC
CAWSVGVRGYEQYF
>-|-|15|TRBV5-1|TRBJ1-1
TGCGCCAGCAGCTCCGCTTCACTCAAGGGGACTGAAGCTTTCTTT
CASSSASLKGTEAFF
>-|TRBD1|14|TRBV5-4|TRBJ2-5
TGTGCCAGCAGCCCGACAGGGGGGTGGGAGACCCAGTACTTC
CASSPTGGWETQYF
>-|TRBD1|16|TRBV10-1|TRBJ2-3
TGCGCCAGCAGCAAGACCGGGACAGGGCCCACAGATACGCAGTATTTT
CASSKTGTGPTDTQYF
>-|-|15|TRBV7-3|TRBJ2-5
TGTGCCAGCAGCTCCTACAGGGATGGGCAAGAGACCCAGTACTTC
CASSSYRDGQETQYF